The T cell receptor (beta chain) under discussion was sequenced for a study of cytomegalovirus exposure and HLA in healthy donors. Findings of the study overall: For presence/absence analyses, sequencing depth was assumed to be roughly uniform across donors. Other equally common chains were less clonally expanded than HLA-associated TCR beta chains, a later analysis showed.

This CDR3 contains 13 residues. Germline V gene data show CDR1 as SGHTA and CDR2 as FQGTGA. V shed 2 bases and J shed 5 bases, with 9 bases lying between them. This clone was seen a handful of times. The antigen is not known. The PCR made use of 60 Vbeta and 13 Jbeta primers. Sequencing used immunoSEQ multiplex PCR; TCRdb keeps in-frame clones, though not all of them. The table includes some 150,000 clones, 73% detected once. The genes are TRBV7-3 and TRBJ2-5; D ambiguous. The sequence came from a human donor in good health. Sequencing input: PBMCs. The CDR3 is CASSLSGLETQYF. The CDR3 DNA reads TGTGCCAGCAGCTTATCCGGGTTGGAGACCCAGTACTTC.